This T cell receptor beta chain was sequenced during a study of cytomegalovirus exposure and HLA in healthy donors. Study overall: The study's early data release held about 85 million unique TCRs from HLA-typed donors.

Trimming removed 0 bases from V and 4 bases from J, with 10 bases in between. The CDR3 totals 15 residues. Germline values: CDR1 LGHNA, CDR2 YSLEER. 60 Vbeta and 13 Jbeta primers were used in PCR. TCRdb keeps only in-frame clones here, not all; method: immunoSEQ multiplex PCR. The top ten hold under 1.5% of the sample, which has about 140,000 clones, approximately 80% seen once. This clone was counted once. Its cognate antigen is unknown. General study findings and limits: Compared with the approximately 700-donor mean, an Asian-associated ancestry cluster reportedly had fewer N-insertions, according to a later analysis. It was only CMV serostatus that was available as immune exposure information.

The chain has TRBV4-3 and TRBJ2-1; a weak D match, TRBD2 (5 bases). The sample taken for sequencing was PBMCs. This receptor was identified in a male donor in good health and CMV-seropositive. The CDR3 coding sequence is TGCGCCAGCAGCCAAGATCGAGGGTATTACAATGAGCAGTTCTTC. Its translation: CASSQDRGYYNEQFF.